The T cell receptor beta chain described here comes from a study of response to subunit inactivated influenza vaccine. This clonotype has a handful of counts. CDR3 length: 16 residues. Losses at the gene ends were 0 bases for V and 1 base for J; bases not matched to a gene: 2. Germline CDR1 reads SQVTM; CDR2 reads ANQGSEA. MiXCR was run by TCRdb on the RT-PCR reads, yielding one entry per CDR3 protein. The sample consists of roughly 550,000 distinct CDR3 sequences, roughly a quarter of them appearing once. This same sample was also part of a study on T cells expressing NK-cell markers. That report notes: UMIs were included in TCR beta cDNA generated by 5'RACE template switching. In sorted CD3+CD56+NKG2C+, CD3+CD56+NKG2C- and CD3+CD56-NKG2C+ T cells, TCR beta repertoires were obtained.

The chain links TRBV29-1 to TRBJ2-2, with TRBD1 identical over 10 bases. This specimen was CD4+ T cells sorted from PBMCs, taken about 11 days after vaccination. The TCR was taken from a man aged 50-60 years who received an inactivated influenza vaccine. The CDR3 sequence is CSVEDRDRGNTGELFF. The DNA for the CDR3 is TGCAGCGTTGAAGACCGGGACAGGGGGAACACCGGGGAGCTGTTTTTT.